These 30 T cell receptor beta chains were all obtained from the same sample, sequenced in a study of Ad26.COV2.S vaccination and SARS-CoV-2 variants. Treatment meaning: around 19 received Ad26.COV2.S at low or high dose, single or two shots; several received placebo; per-sample allocation not given. The samples were gathered on day 63 after the first injection of vaccine or placebo. Only in-frame clones appear in the TCRdb table, and some are missing; sequencing was by immunoSEQ multiplex PCR. The repertoire holds some 370,000 clones, with about 83% as singletons. Sequencing used peripheral blood, obtained in a trial of Ad26.COV2.S vaccine versus placebo. The receptors here all came from a person between 18 and 59 years old who received the Ad26.COV2.S COVID-19 vaccine or a placebo.

The CDR3: CAQTGLNTEAFF. The CDR3 nucleotides are TGTGCCCAGACAGGGTTGAACACTGAAGCTTTCTTT. The gene calls are TRBV30 and TRBJ1-1; 7 bases agree with TRBD1. The V gene end was trimmed by 8 bases and the J gene end by 0 bases; junction bases not matched to a gene: 3. The CDR3 has 12 residues. Germline assignment: CDR1 GTSNPN and CDR2 SVGIG (reference sequence).

The chain links TRBV21-1 to TRBJ2-3; the tabulated D call, TRBD2, remains unverified against the DNA. TRBV21-1 is a documented pseudogene. The CDR3 has 19 amino acids. The CDR3 loop is CASSARTSGSRPSTDTQYF. CDR3 DNA: TGTGCCAGCAGCGCCCGGACTAGCGGGAGCCGGCCCTCCACAGATACGCAGTATTTT.

This clone was detected only once. Written as DNA, the CDR3 is TGTGCCAGCAGCTTAGCGCTGGCGGGGCTCCCCTACGAGCAGTACTTC. Its translation: CASSLALAGLPYEQYF. The chain carries TRBV7-8 and TRBJ2-7; maybe TRBD2 (6 bases). The CDR3 is 16 amino acids. Per the germline V gene, CDR1 is SGHVS and CDR2 is FQNEAQ. V was pared by 0 bases and J by 2 bases, with 14 bases between.

The chain employs TRBV11-3 and TRBJ2-3; 7 positions match TRBD1. There are 14 residues in the CDR3. The germline V gene encodes CDR1 SGHNT and CDR2 YENEEA. V trimming: 5 bases; J trimming: 7 bases; junction bases outside the gene matches: 9. The DNA for the CDR3 is TGTGCCAGCAGCCCTGACAGGGTCCAATATACGCAGTATTTT. Translated: CASSPDRVQYTQYF.

The table lists this clone with a count of one. This chain connects TRBV7-9 to TRBJ2-1; no clear D. Per germline, CDR1 SEHNR and CDR2 FQNEAQ (reference sequence). The CDR3 totals 11 residues. V was shortened by 11 bases and J by 5 bases, with 10 bases between the two germline ends. CDR3 loop: CAGVRNNEQFF. The CDR3 DNA follows: TGTGCCGGAGTCCGAAACAATGAGCAGTTCTTC. Full variable domain (rest looked up from reference TRBV7-9 and TRBJ2-1): DTGVSQNPRHKITKRGQNVTFRCDPISEHNRLYWYRQTLGQGPEFLTYFQNEAQLEKSRLLSDRFSAERPKGSFSTLEIQRTEQGDSAMYLCAGVRNNEQFFGPGTRLTVL.

This sequence joins TRBV12-3 or TRBV12-4 and TRBJ2-7, with D possibly being TRBD1 (5 bases). The CDR3 sequence is 13 residues long. V lost 5 bases to trimming and J lost 6 bases, with 14 bases between them. The CDR3 reads CASSPGWGGEQYF. CDR3 nucleotides: TGTGCCAGCAGTCCAGGGTGGGGTGGCGAGCAGTACTTC.

V gene TRBV9 combines with J gene TRBJ1-4, with D tentatively TRBD1 (5 bases). V was cut by 1 base and J by 0 bases, with 10 bases left in between. The germline CDR1 and CDR2 sequences are SGDLS and YYNGEE. The CDR3 is made up of 16 amino acids. The CDR3, as DNA: TGTGCCAGCAGCGTATTGGGGGGGACAACTAATGAAAAACTGTTTTTT. Amino acid sequence: CASSVLGGTTNEKLFF. Using reference TRBV9 and TRBJ1-4 for the parts outside the CDR3, the full variable domain is DSGVTQTPKHLITATGQRVTLRCSPRSGDLSVYWYQQSLDQGLQFLIQYYNGEERAKGNILERFSAQQFPDLHSELNLSSLELGDSALYFCASSVLGGTTNEKLFFGSGTQLSVL.

The chain couples TRBV19 to TRBJ2-5, with D tentatively TRBD1 or TRBD2 (5 bases each). V was trimmed by 8 bases and J by 2 bases, leaving 24 bases between them. The CDR3 length is 17 residues. Germline V gene lookup returns CDR1 LNHDA and CDR2 SQIVND (reference sequence). CDR3 region: CASGSIGTGPLQETQYF. The CDR3 bases are TGTGCCAGTGGCTCCATCGGGACGGGGCCACTTCAAGAGACCCAGTACTTC.

This clone has a count of ten or more. V usage is TRBV27 and J usage is TRBJ2-1; D is ambiguous. Germline V lookup: CDR1 MNHEY, CDR2 SMNVEV (reference sequence). Trimming cost V 3 bases and J 6 bases, with 12 bases left between them. The CDR3 is made up of 14 amino acids. This chain's CDR3 is CASSFLGPGNEQFF. The CDR3 bases are TGTGCCAGCAGTTTTCTTGGGCCTGGCAATGAGCAGTTCTTC.

The V and J genes are TRBV18 and TRBJ2-1; no clear D gene. Trimming left V 2 bases short and J 7 bases short, with 9 bases between. Germline V lookup: CDR1 KGHSH, CDR2 LQKENI. The length of the CDR3 is 13 residues. CDR3 nucleotides: TGTGCCAGCTCACCAGAGACGAAAAATGAGCAGTTCTTC. Translating it yields CASSPETKNEQFF.

V is TRBV3-1 (or the pseudogene TRBV3-2) and J is TRBJ1-2; D gene uncertain. This CDR3 region has 12 residues. The V gene's germline CDR1 is LGHDT and CDR2 YNNKEL (reference sequence). V was trimmed by 0 bases and J by 8 bases, leaving 7 bases between them. DNA of the CDR3: TGTGCCAGCAGCCAAGATCCGGACGGCTACACCTTC. This encodes CASSQDPDGYTF.

V and J are TRBV4-2 and TRBJ2-5, with 7 bases identical to TRBD1. CDR3 length equals 13 residues. Germline V gene sequence: CDR1 LGHNA, CDR2 YNFKEQ. The V and J ends lost 5 bases and 5 bases, in that order; junction bases with no gene match: 5. In nucleotides, the CDR3 is TGTGCCAGCAGCAAGGGGGCAGGCGAGACCCAGTACTTC. Residues: CASSKGAGETQYF.

The sample holds one count of this clone. The V and J genes are TRBV7-3 and TRBJ1-2; D is unresolved. The CDR3 spans 15 residues. In germline, CDR1 is SGHTA, CDR2 FQGTGA. V lost 1 base to trimming and J lost 6 bases, with 15 bases between them. The DNA of the CDR3 is TGTGCCAGCAGCTTAAATAGTTTGAATGGGGATGGCTACACCTTC. It yields the protein CASSLNSLNGDGYTF. Full variable domain (missing parts from reference TRBV7-3 and TRBJ1-2): GAGVSQTPSNKVTEKGKYVELRCDPISGHTALYWYRQSLGQGPEFLIYFQGTGAADDSGLPNDRFFAVRPEGSVSTLKIQRTERGDSAVYLCASSLNSLNGDGYTFGSGTRLTVV.

The chain couples TRBV3-1 (or the pseudogene TRBV3-2) to TRBJ2-7; tentative D call: TRBD2 (6 bases). The germline V and J ends were trimmed by 0 bases and 7 bases, with 13 bases remaining between them. This CDR3 contains 14 residues. Germline CDR1 LGHDT, CDR2 YNNKEL (reference sequence). CDR3 sequence reads: CASSQDGGALEQYF. CDR3 nucleotides: TGTGCCAGCAGCCAAGACGGCGGGGCACTAGAGCAGTACTTC.

The chain carries TRBV3-1 (or the pseudogene TRBV3-2) and TRBJ2-7, with unresolved D. The CDR3 totals 16 residues. V gave up 3 bases and J gave up 2 bases, with 17 bases separating them. The germline V gene has CDR1 LGHDT and CDR2 YNNKEL (reference sequence). The CDR3 coding sequence is TGTGCCAGCAGCCATGAGTCGCCAACTCCCCCCTACGAGCAGTACTTC. It codes for CASSHESPTPPYEQYF.

This clone was counted a few times. V is TRBV7-2 and J is TRBJ2-7, with 11 bases lining up with TRBD1. Per germline, CDR1 SGHTA and CDR2 FQGNSA. This CDR3 spans 17 amino acids. Trimming at V came to 1 base and at J to 0 bases, leaving 5 bases not matched to a gene. The CDR3 here is CASSLGRGQGDSYEQYF. In DNA, the CDR3 is TGTGCCAGCAGCTTAGGAAGGGGACAGGGGGACTCCTACGAGCAGTACTTC.

The CDR3 protein is CASSPPRRSYNEQFF. In nucleotides, the CDR3 is TGTGCCAGCAGCCCCCCTAGGCGCTCCTACAATGAGCAGTTCTTC. The genes are TRBV27 and TRBJ2-1, with no clear D. Germline V CDR1 and CDR2: MNHEY, SMNVEV (reference sequence). The CDR3 extends over 15 amino acids. The V end was cut by 6 bases, the J end by 0 bases, with 12 bases between.

The gene calls are TRBV3-1 (or the pseudogene TRBV3-2) and TRBJ2-3; TRBD2 aligns across 9 bases. This CDR3 has 15 amino acids. V trimming: 3 bases; J trimming: 5 bases; junction bases outside the gene matches: 6. Germline V gene lookup returns CDR1 LGHDT and CDR2 YNNKEL (reference sequence). Written as DNA, the CDR3 is TGTGCCAGCAGCCATGGCGGGGGGGCGGTAGATACGCAGTATTTT. It encodes CASSHGGGAVDTQYF.

V usage is TRBV6-5 and J usage is TRBJ2-1, with a weak D call TRBD1 (6 bases). CDR1 is MNHEY and CDR2 is SVGAGI in the germline V gene. V lost 7 bases and J lost 8, with 18 bases in between. The CDR3 runs to 14 residues. The chain's CDR3 is CASTLGGSSHEQFF. CDR3 DNA sequence: TGTGCCAGCACCCTTGGGGGCAGTAGCCATGAGCAGTTCTTC.

This clone came up many times. The rearrangement uses TRBV18 and TRBJ1-5, with 10 bases fitting TRBD1. The length of the CDR3 is 14 residues. Germline V lookup: CDR1 KGHSH, CDR2 LQKENI. V gave up 5 bases and J gave up 6 bases; unmatched junction bases: 4. The CDR3 region has the DNA TGTGCCAGCTCAAAAGGACAGGGGGGTCAGCCCCAGCATTTT. Translation gives CASSKGQGGQPQHF.

This chain joins TRBV4-1 and TRBJ2-5, with D hard to call. Germline V CDR1 and CDR2: MGHRA, YSYEKL. This CDR3 region has 12 residues. V dropped 2 bases and J dropped 7 bases, with 8 bases sitting between them. CDR3 protein: CASSQMIGTQYF. The CDR3 bases are TGCGCCAGCAGCCAAATGATTGGGACCCAGTACTTC.

The V call is TRBV6-5, the J call TRBJ1-2; TRBD1 might be the D (5 bases). CDR1 and CDR2 (germline): MNHEY, SVGAGI. The germline V and J ends were trimmed by 0 bases and 0 bases, with 5 bases remaining between them. The CDR3 is 14 amino acids. The CDR3 region is CASSYSGANYGYTF. The DNA of the CDR3 is TGTGCCAGCAGTTACTCGGGGGCTAACTATGGCTACACCTTC.

The rearrangement links TRBV5-1 to TRBJ2-5, with a possible D match to TRBD2 (6 bases). CDR1 and CDR2 from the germline V gene are SGHRS and YFSETQ. V lost 0 bases to trimming and J lost 7 bases, with 13 bases between them. The CDR3 totals 14 residues. CDR3 loop: CASSLASAEGTQYF. CDR3 DNA: TGCGCCAGCAGCTTGGCCTCGGCGGAGGGGACCCAGTACTTC.

The chain uses TRBV7-9 and TRBJ1-1; the D is unclear. This CDR3 has 16 amino acids. CDR1 is SEHNR, CDR2 FQNEAQ, per germline (reference sequence). V was trimmed by 5 bases and J by 0 bases, leaving 16 bases between them. The DNA of the CDR3 is TGTGCCAGCAGCCCGGACGGGCCCCAGCTGAACACTGAAGCTTTCTTT. Its translation: CASSPDGPQLNTEAFF.

V is TRBV6-5 and J is TRBJ2-1; 16 nucleotides agree with TRBD2. V shed 3 bases and J 9 bases; nucleotides not matched to a gene: 5. Germline V gene lookup returns CDR1 MNHEY and CDR2 SVGAGI. The CDR3 is 16 residues long. CDR3 DNA: TGTGCCAGCAGTTATGGGGGACTAGCGGGAGGGGTTGAGCAGTTCTTC. Its protein product is CASSYGGLAGGVEQFF.

For the CDR3, the DNA is TGCAGTGCCAAGAGGGGAGAAAAACTGTTTTTT. Translation gives CSAKRGEKLFF. The chain recombines TRBV20-1 with TRBJ1-4; possible D gene TRBD1, 5 bases. V was trimmed by 6 bases and J by 8 bases, leaving 10 bases between them. Looked up from germline, CDR1 is DFQATT and CDR2 is SNEGSKA (reference sequence). The CDR3 runs 11 residues.

This chain connects TRBV12-3 or TRBV12-4 to TRBJ1-2; D may be TRBD1 (5 bases). V dropped 3 bases and J dropped 3 bases, with 8 bases sitting between them. The CDR3 length is 13 residues. CDR3 sequence reads: CASSLGEDYGYTF. The DNA for the CDR3 is TGTGCCAGCAGTTTGGGGGAGGACTATGGCTACACCTTC.

V is TRBV5-1 and J is TRBJ1-1; D may be TRBD1 (6 bases). V gave up 3 bases and J gave up 3 bases, with 12 bases separating them. The CDR3 has 14 amino acids. Germline V lookup: CDR1 SGHRS, CDR2 YFSETQ. This CDR3 reads CASSWTARDTEAFF. The DNA for the CDR3 is TGCGCCAGCAGCTGGACAGCCAGGGACACTGAAGCTTTCTTT.

For this clone: The same CDR3 also results from other DNA sequences found in this sample. V is TRBV5-6 and J is TRBJ1-1; D gene uncertain. This CDR3 contains 14 residues. The germline CDR1 and CDR2 sequences are SGHDT and YYEEEE. V lost 2 bases and J lost 1, with 9 bases in between. The CDR3 protein is CASSLGRRNTEAFF. The CDR3, as DNA: TGTGCCAGCAGCTTAGGACGGAGGAACACTGAAGCTTTCTTT.

The J gene is TRBJ1-3, the V gene TRBV6-6, with TRBD1 matching 7 bases. This CDR3 region has 15 residues. V lost 5 bases, J lost 2 bases, and 6 bases stayed unmatched. Germline V gene sequence: CDR1 MNHNY, CDR2 SVGAGI (reference sequence). The CDR3 region is CASSRQGGPGNTIYF. CDR3 coding DNA: TGTGCCAGCAGTAGACAGGGAGGCCCTGGAAACACCATATATTTT.